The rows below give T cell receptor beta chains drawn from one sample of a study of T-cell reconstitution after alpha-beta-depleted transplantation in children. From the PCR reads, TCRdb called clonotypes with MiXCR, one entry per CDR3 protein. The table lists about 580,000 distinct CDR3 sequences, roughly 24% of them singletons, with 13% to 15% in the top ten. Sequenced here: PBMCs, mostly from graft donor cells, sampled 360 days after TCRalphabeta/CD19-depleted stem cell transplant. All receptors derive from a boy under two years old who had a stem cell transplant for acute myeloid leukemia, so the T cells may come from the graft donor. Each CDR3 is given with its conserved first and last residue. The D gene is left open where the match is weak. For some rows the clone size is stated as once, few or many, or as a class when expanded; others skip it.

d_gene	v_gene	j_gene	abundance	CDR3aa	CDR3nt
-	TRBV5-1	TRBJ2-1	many	CASSLLGGTPNYNEQFF	TGCGCCAGCAGCCTCTTAGGGGGGACCCCTAACTACAATGAGCAGTTCTTC
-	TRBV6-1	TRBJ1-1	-	CASSRGAAEAFF	TGTGCCAGCAGTCGGGGGGCGGCTGAAGCTTTCTTT
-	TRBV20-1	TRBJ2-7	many	CSARDLTIHYGQYF	TGCAGTGCTAGAGATCTGACTATACACTACGGGCAGTACTTC
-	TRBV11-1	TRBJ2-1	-	CASSLGTPYNEQFF	TGTGCCAGCAGCTTAGGGACTCCCTACAATGAGCAGTTCTTC
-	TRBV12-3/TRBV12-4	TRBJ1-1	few	CASSRVSWNTEAFF	TGTGCCAGCAGTAGAGTTAGCTGGAACACTGAAGCTTTCTTT
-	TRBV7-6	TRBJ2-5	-	CASSSVPLEKTQYF	TGTGCCAGCAGCTCAGTCCCACTTGAGAAGACCCAGTACTTC
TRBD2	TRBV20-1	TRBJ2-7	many	CSARGRGGPSYEQYF	TGCAGTGCTAGGGGGAGGGGCGGGCCCTCCTACGAGCAGTACTTC
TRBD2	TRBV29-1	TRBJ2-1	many	CSVEDRLAGYNEQFF	TGCAGCGTTGAAGATCGACTAGCGGGCTACAATGAGCAGTTCTTC
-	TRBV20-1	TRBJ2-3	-	CSALTRFTDTQYF	TGCAGTGCCCTGACAAGGTTCACAGATACGCAGTATTTT
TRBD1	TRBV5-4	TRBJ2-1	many	CASSLWEQGGVEQFF	TGTGCCAGCAGCTTGTGGGAACAGGGGGGCGTTGAGCAGTTCTTC
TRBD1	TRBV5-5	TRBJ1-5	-	CASSWGTGNNQPQHF	TGTGCCAGCAGCTGGGGGACAGGGAACAATCAGCCCCAGCATTTT
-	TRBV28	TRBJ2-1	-	CAITDAPSSYNEQFF	TGTGCCATCACGGACGCACCTAGCTCCTACAATGAGCAGTTCTTC
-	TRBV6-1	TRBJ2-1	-	CASTLSGEGGGNNNEQFF	TGTGCCAGCACCTTGTCGGGGGAGGGGGGAGGAAATAACAATGAGCAGTTCTTC
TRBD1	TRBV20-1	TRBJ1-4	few	CSARMTGFTEKLFF	TGCAGTGCTAGAATGACAGGGTTTACTGAAAAACTGTTTTTT
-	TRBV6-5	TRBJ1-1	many	CASSRQNTEAFF	TGTGCCAGCAGTAGACAGAACACTGAAGCTTTCTTT
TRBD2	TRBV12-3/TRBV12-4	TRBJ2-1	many	CAISPAGLAGVEQFF	TGTGCCATCTCACCAGCGGGACTAGCGGGGGTTGAGCAGTTCTTC
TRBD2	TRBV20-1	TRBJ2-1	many	CSARGLAGGYNEQFF	TGCAGTGCTAGGGGACTAGCGGGGGGGTACAATGAGCAGTTCTTC
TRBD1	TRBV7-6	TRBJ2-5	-	CASRKQGAGSETQYF	TGTGCCAGCAGAAAACAGGGGGCAGGTTCGGAGACCCAGTACTTC
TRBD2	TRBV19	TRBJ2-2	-	CASRASGMNTGELFF	TGTGCCAGTAGGGCTAGCGGGATGAACACCGGGGAGCTGTTTTTT
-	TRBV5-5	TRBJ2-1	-	CASSPGGTVNEQFF	TGTGCCAGCAGCCCCGGAGGGACCGTCAATGAGCAGTTCTTC
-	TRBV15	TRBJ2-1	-	CATASPPANGWNEQFF	TGTGCCACCGCGAGCCCACCAGCTAACGGTTGGAATGAGCAGTTCTTC
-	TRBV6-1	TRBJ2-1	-	CASSGAVSYNEQFF	TGTGCCAGCAGTGGAGCGGTCTCCTACAATGAGCAGTTCTTC
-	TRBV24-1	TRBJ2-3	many	CATSEDAVDRSDTQYF	TGTGCCACCAGTGAGGACGCGGTAGACAGATCAGATACGCAGTATTTT
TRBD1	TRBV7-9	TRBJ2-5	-	CASSLAPGQRETQYF	TGTGCCAGCAGCTTAGCTCCGGGACAGAGAGAGACCCAGTACTTC
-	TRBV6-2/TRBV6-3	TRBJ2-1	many	CASSYPPGQTKGEQFF	TGTGCCAGCAGTTACCCACCCGGGCAAACCAAGGGTGAGCAGTTCTTC
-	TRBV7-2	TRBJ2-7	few	CASSTRGRGLIEQYF	TGTGCCAGCAGCACAAGGGGCCGGGGGCTTATCGAGCAGTACTTC
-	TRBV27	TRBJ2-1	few	CASGFSSYNEQFF	TGTGCCAGCGGGTTCTCCTCCTACAATGAGCAGTTCTTC
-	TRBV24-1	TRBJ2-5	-	CATSDHGRGYQETQYF	TGTGCCACCAGTGACCATGGGCGAGGGTATCAAGAGACCCAGTACTTC
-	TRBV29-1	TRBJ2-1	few	CSVLGPNEQFF	TGCAGCGTGCTGGGACCTAATGAGCAGTTCTTC
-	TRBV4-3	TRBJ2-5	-	CASSQGPIQETQYF	TGCGCCAGCAGCCAGGGACCGATCCAAGAGACCCAGTACTTC
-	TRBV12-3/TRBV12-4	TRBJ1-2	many	CASSPHDRQGVYGYTF	TGTGCCAGCAGTCCCCATGACAGGCAAGGAGTCTATGGCTACACCTTC
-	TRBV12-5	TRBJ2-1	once	CASGFYREQFF	TGTGCTAGTGGTTTCTACAGAGAGCAGTTCTTC
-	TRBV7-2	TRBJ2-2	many	CASSLAWVGAASNTGELFF	TGTGCCAGCAGCTTAGCTTGGGTCGGGGCAGCGTCGAACACCGGGGAGCTGTTTTTT
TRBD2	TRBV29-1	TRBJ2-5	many	CSARLAGEETQYF	TGCAGCGCCCGACTAGCGGGGGAAGAGACCCAGTACTTC
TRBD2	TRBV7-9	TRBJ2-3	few	CASSTTSGGRTDTQYF	TGTGCCAGCAGCACGACTAGCGGGGGAAGGACAGATACGCAGTATTTT
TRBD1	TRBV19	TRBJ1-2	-	CASEGQGARRYGYTF	TGTGCCAGCGAGGGACAGGGGGCGCGTCGCTATGGCTACACCTTC
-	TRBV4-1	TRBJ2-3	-	CASSQVIADTQYF	TGCGCCAGCAGCCAAGTAATTGCAGATACGCAGTATTTT
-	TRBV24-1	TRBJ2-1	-	CATSDWEEGRTDEQFF	TGTGCCACCAGTGATTGGGAGGAGGGGCGTACAGATGAGCAGTTCTTC
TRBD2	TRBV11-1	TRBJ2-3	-	CASSRPRGGSTDTQYF	TGTGCCAGCAGCCGCCCTCGCGGGGGGTCCACAGATACGCAGTATTTT
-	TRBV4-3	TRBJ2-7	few	CASSQNSPSNSYEQYF	TGCGCCAGCAGCCAAAACTCTCCCAGCAACTCCTACGAGCAGTACTTC
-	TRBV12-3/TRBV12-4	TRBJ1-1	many	CASNEGLADTEAFF	TGTGCCAGCAACGAGGGGTTGGCGGACACTGAAGCTTTCTTT
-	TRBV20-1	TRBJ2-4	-	CSASPVLLAKNIQYF	TGCAGTGCTAGCCCGGTACTCCTAGCCAAAAACATTCAGTACTTC
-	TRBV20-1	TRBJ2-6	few	CSASRAFFAGANVLTF	TGCAGTGCTTCTCGGGCCTTTTTTGCTGGGGCCAACGTCCTGACTTTC
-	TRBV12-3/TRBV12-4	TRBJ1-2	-	CASSPFPGSFGTF	TGTGCCAGCAGTCCATTCCCAGGGTCCTTTGGAACCTTC
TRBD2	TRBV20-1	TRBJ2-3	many	CSARTMRGASDTQYF	TGCAGTGCTAGGACCATGCGGGGGGCCTCAGATACGCAGTATTTT
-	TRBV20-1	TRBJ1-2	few	CSASRQRYGYTF	TGCAGTGCTAGTAGACAACGCTATGGCTACACCTTC
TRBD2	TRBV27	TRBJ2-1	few	CASSLLPLTSDNEQFF	TGTGCCAGCAGTTTATTACCTCTTACTAGCGACAATGAGCAGTTCTTC